A single count supports the clone carrying this T cell receptor beta chain. What it binds is not known. The source of the sample is a study of cytomegalovirus exposure and HLA in healthy donors. Regarding the study as a whole: Analysis was carried out at a later point, and it linked a missense DCLRE1C variant to TCR beta V- and J-gene trimming. The authors reported that TCR beta sequences could predict HLA-A and HLA-B alleles. These predictions were accurate for most subjects in the first cohort. The dataset shows that most TCR sequences were rare, while some public TCRs occurred in many donors.

Primers included in the PCR were 60 Vbeta and 13 Jbeta primers. Generated by immunoSEQ multiplex PCR, the TCRdb table keeps only in-frame clones and is missing some. Of about 160,000 clones in the sample, around four fifths were seen once. Germline V gene data show CDR1 as MNHNY and CDR2 as SVGAGI (reference sequence). The CDR3 spans 12 residues. The specimen sequenced was PBMCs. The V gene is TRBV6-6, the J gene TRBJ2-7, with D possibly TRBD1 on 5 matching bases. TRBJ2-1 explains the end of the DNA better; the J call may be wrong. The receptor's source is a man over 45 in good health and CMV-seropositive. This CDR3 is CASSPDSYEQFF. The CDR3 DNA reads TGTGCCAGCAGTCCTGACAGTTACGAGCAGTTCTTC.